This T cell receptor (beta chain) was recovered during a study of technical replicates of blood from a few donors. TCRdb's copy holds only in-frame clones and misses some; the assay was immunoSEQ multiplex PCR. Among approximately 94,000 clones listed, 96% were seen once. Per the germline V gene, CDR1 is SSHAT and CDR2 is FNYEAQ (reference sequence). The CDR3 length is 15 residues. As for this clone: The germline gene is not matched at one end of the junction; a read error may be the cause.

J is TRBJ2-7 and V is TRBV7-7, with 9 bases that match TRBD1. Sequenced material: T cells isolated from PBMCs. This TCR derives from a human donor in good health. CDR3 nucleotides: TGTGCTAGCAGCTTAGGGACAGGGTCAGTATTCGAGCAGTACTTC. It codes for CASSLGTGSVFEQYF.